This T cell receptor (beta chain) derives from a study of cytotoxic CD8 clonotypes in ibrutinib-treated CLL. Some clones are missing from TCRdb's copy, which holds only in-frame ones; the method was immunoSEQ multiplex PCR. In the table there are around 200,000 clones, roughly three quarters of which are singletons. This clone was counted only a few times. Its cognate antigen is unknown. The length of the CDR3 is 15 residues. CDR1 and CDR2 from the germline V gene are MNHEY and SVGAGI. Losses at the gene ends were 6 bases for V and 6 bases for J; bases not matched to a gene: 11. Study-level points and caveats: Public clonotypes (which were uncommon) either contracted or remained stable on treatment. Sustained-remission patients were sampled at one set of times and progressing patients at different ones. Baseline values of clonality outstripped age-matched healthy donors and followed circulating CD8+ T-cell counts.

V and J are TRBV6-5 and TRBJ1-1, with 9 bases matching TRBD1. The sample was PBMCs, taken after 12 months of ibrutinib treatment. The source of this sequence is a human donor with chronic lymphocytic leukemia. Written as DNA, the CDR3 is TGTGCCAGCAGCCCCCGGGGACAGGGTAGAGCTGAAGCTTTCTTT. Amino acids: CASSPRGQGRAEAFF.